The rows below give T cell receptor beta chains drawn from one sample of a study of OX40 agonist ivuxolimab in advanced cancers. Libraries were prepared by immunoSEQ multiplex PCR; TCRdb keeps only in-frame clonotypes and omits some of them. The sample holds more than 45,000 clones; 75% to 85% are singletons and the top ten take approximately 1%. The material sequenced was CD4+ or CD8+ T cells sorted from blood, taken in a trial of the OX40 agonist ivuxolimab. Receptor source: an adult with an advanced solid tumor such as melanoma, head and neck, liver or kidney cancer. Both conserved end residues are part of each CDR3. D genes are given only for firm matches. Rows give clone size only sometimes, using once, few, many, or a class for an expanded clone.

-	TRBV6-6	-	TRBJ2-3	CASSYLGGATDTQYF	TGTGCCAGCAGTTACCTGGGGGGAGCCACAGATACGCAGTATTTT
once	TRBV2	-	TRBJ2-7	CASSDSSKDYF	TGTGCCAGCAGTGATTCTAGCAAGGACTACTTC
-	TRBV5-8	TRBD1	TRBJ1-2	CASSGQGASYGYTF	TGTGCCAGCAGCGGGCAGGGGGCTTCCTATGGCTACACCTTC
-	TRBV6-5	-	TRBJ2-5	CASSYSRKETQYF	TGTGCCAGCAGTTACTCGAGGAAAGAGACCCAGTACTTC
-	TRBV2	TRBD2	TRBJ2-2	CASKERGGRVTGELFF	TGTGCCAGCAAAGAGCGGGGGGGCCGGGTCACCGGGGAGCTGTTTTTT
few	TRBV25-1	-	TRBJ1-1	CASSVRATNTEAFF	TGTGCCAGCAGTGTCCGGGCCACGAACACTGAAGCTTTCTTT
-	TRBV4-3	TRBD1	TRBJ2-5	CASQRGTGGSETQYF	TGCGCCAGCCAAAGGGGGACAGGGGGTTCGGAGACCCAGTACTTC
-	TRBV11-2	-	TRBJ1-5	CASSLERGQPQHF	TGTGCCAGCAGCTTGGAGAGGGGTCAGCCCCAGCATTTT
-	TRBV6-5	-	TRBJ2-7	CASSYSTGFYEQYF	TGTGCCAGCAGTTACTCTACAGGTTTCTACGAGCAGTACTTC
few	TRBV30	-	TRBJ2-3	CAWSERGTDTQYF	TGTGCCTGGAGTGAACGGGGCACAGATACGCAGTATTTT
-	TRBV19	TRBD2	TRBJ2-3	CASSAGDLITDTQYF	TGTGCCAGTAGTGCGGGGGACTTGATCACAGATACGCAGTATTTT
-	TRBV6-5	-	TRBJ2-3	CASSQQGSDTQYF	TGTGCCAGCAGCCAACAGGGATCAGATACGCAGTATTTT
-	TRBV9	-	TRBJ2-1	CASSEGGAPLPNEQFF	TGTGCCAGCAGCGAGGGGGGGGCCCCCCTCCCCAATGAGCAGTTCTTC
-	TRBV15	-	TRBJ1-1	CATSREGVNTEAFF	TGTGCCACCAGCAGAGAGGGGGTGAACACTGAAGCTTTCTTT
-	TRBV19	-	TRBJ1-1	CASSIRWVAGGVGTEAFF	TGTGCCAGTAGTATCAGGTGGGTCGCGGGGGGCGTCGGCACTGAAGCTTTCTTT
-	TRBV4-3	-	TRBJ2-3	CASSQDWRGGQGTDTQYF	TGCGCCAGCAGCCAAGATTGGAGGGGGGGCCAGGGCACAGATACGCAGTATTTT
-	TRBV7-2	TRBD1	TRBJ1-2	CASSLGGGGSGLYGYTF	TGTGCCAGCAGCTTAGGAGGAGGGGGCAGCGGACTCTATGGCTACACCTTC
-	TRBV5-1	-	TRBJ2-3	CASSVGDSTDTQYF	TGCGCCAGCAGCGTGGGGGACAGCACAGATACGCAGTATTTT
-	TRBV11-2	-	TRBJ1-5	CASSLGQVNQPQHF	TGTGCCAGCAGCTTAGGGCAGGTCAATCAGCCCCAGCATTTT
-	TRBV6-1	-	TRBJ2-7	CASSEAPGSSYEQYF	TGTGCCAGCAGTGAAGCCCCAGGGAGCTCCTACGAGCAGTACTTC
-	TRBV27	-	TRBJ1-6	CASSLSRVNSPLHF	TGTGCCAGCAGTTTGTCCCGGGTAAATTCACCCCTCCACTTT
-	TRBV15	-	TRBJ1-1	CATSRYQTLPEAFF	TGTGCCACCAGCAGATATCAAACCCTTCCTGAAGCTTTCTTT
-	TRBV5-1	-	TRBJ1-1	CASSLVIQKNTEAFF	TGCGCCAGCAGCTTGGTTATACAGAAGAACACTGAAGCTTTCTTT
-	TRBV7-2	-	TRBJ2-1	CASSLDGGGRGYNEQFF	TGTGCCAGCAGCTTAGACGGTGGGGGGAGAGGATACAATGAGCAGTTCTTC
-	TRBV28	TRBD1	TRBJ2-1	CASRDRTGGSYNEQFF	TGTGCCAGCAGGGACCGGACAGGGGGTTCCTACAATGAGCAGTTCTTC
-	TRBV7-3	-	TRBJ2-2	CASSFPSSGGELFF	TGTGCCAGCAGCTTCCCTTCGTCTGGCGGGGAGCTGTTTTTT
-	TRBV9	-	TRBJ1-1	CASSVDPRPNTEAFF	TGTGCCAGCAGCGTAGATCCACGTCCAAACACTGAAGCTTTCTTT
-	TRBV2	TRBD2	TRBJ2-3	CASSGALAGGIDTQYF	TGTGCCAGCAGTGGGGCGCTAGCGGGGGGGATAGATACGCAGTATTTT
-	TRBV5-4	-	TRBJ1-6	CASSRGDNSPLHF	TGTGCCAGCAGCAGGGGGGACAATTCACCCCTCCACTTT
-	TRBV15	-	TRBJ2-5	CATSRGQETQYF	TGTGCCACCAGCAGAGGACAAGAGACCCAGTACTTC
-	TRBV30	-	TRBJ1-6	CAWRTGWTSPLHF	TGTGCCTGGAGAACGGGGTGGACTTCACCCCTCCACTTT
-	TRBV5-4	-	TRBJ1-1	CASSLALGRGNTEAFF	TGTGCCAGCAGCTTGGCTCTCGGCAGGGGGAACACTGAAGCTTTCTTT
-	TRBV27	TRBD1	TRBJ2-7	CASKFGQESSYEQYF	TGTGCCAGCAAATTCGGACAGGAGAGTAGCTACGAGCAGTACTTC
-	TRBV5-4	-	TRBJ1-2	CASSTPTGTGYTF	TGTGCCAGCAGCACACCGACAGGAACTGGCTACACCTTC
-	TRBV9	-	TRBJ2-3	CASSVAPSVADTQYF	TGTGCCAGCAGCGTAGCCCCGTCCGTGGCGGATACGCAGTATTTT
few	TRBV6-1	TRBD1	TRBJ1-5	CASSSRGHGNQPQHF	TGTGCCAGCAGTTCCAGGGGGCATGGCAATCAGCCCCAGCATTTT
-	TRBV6-1	-	TRBJ2-7	CASRDFTGLGQYF	TGTGCCAGCAGGGACTTCACAGGGTTGGGCCAGTACTTC
-	TRBV19	-	TRBJ1-4	CASARANEKLFF	TGTGCCAGCGCAAGGGCTAATGAAAAACTGTTTTTT
-	TRBV18	-	TRBJ2-7	CASSPPVGVNEQYF	TGTGCCAGCTCACCACCGGTGGGAGTAAACGAGCAGTACTTC
-	TRBV7-2	-	TRBJ2-3	CASSPGHRTDTQYF	TGTGCCAGCAGCCCTGGGCACCGCACAGATACGCAGTATTTT